These 13 T cell receptor beta chains were all obtained from the same sample, sequenced in a study of metastatic and nonmetastatic thyroid tumors. TCRdb reanalyzed the PCR reads with MiXCR. The data show 4,500 to 6,500 clones, with roughly 30% seen just once and roughly 25% held by the top ten. Treatment of any kind had been given to no patient before thyroid surgery. What was sequenced was adjacent normal tissue. These receptors were collected from a female donor with papillary thyroid cancer or a benign thyroid nodule (not recorded which). Some clones in this sample may be carry-over from other donors' samples.

V usage is TRBV11-2 and J usage is TRBJ2-1; 8 nucleotides align to TRBD2. CDR1 and CDR2 (germline): SGHAT, FQNNGV. The CDR3 runs to 15 residues. V gave up 5 bases and J gave up 8 bases; unmatched junction bases: 11. Here the CDR3 reads CASSPGTSRVDEQFF. The CDR3 DNA reads TGTGCCAGCAGCCCAGGGACTAGTCGGGTAGATGAGCAGTTCTTC.

Worth noting for this clone: A single base separates this from a much larger clone, so it may be a read error. V is TRBV7-3 and J is TRBJ2-1; weak D call: TRBD2 (5 bases). Deletions cut 3 bases from V and 3 bases from J, with 15 bases between. This CDR3 region has 16 residues. The germline V gene encodes CDR1 SGHTA and CDR2 FQGTGA. The CDR3 DNA is TGTGCCAGCAGCTTGACCACGGGGTCCATCTACAATGAGCAGTTCTTC. Translation: CASSLTTGSIYNEQFF.

This clone was counted many times. One end of the junction varies from germline; a read error may be responsible. V usage is TRBV6-1 and J usage is TRBJ2-7; 10 bases match TRBD1. Germline V lookup: CDR1 MNHNS, CDR2 SASEGT. The CDR3 is made up of 14 amino acids. DNA of the CDR3: TGTGCCGGCAGTCGGGACAGGGGTAACCACGAGCAGTACTTC. It encodes CAGSRDRGNHEQYF.

This clone was seen once. This chain joins TRBV5-5 and TRBJ1-1, with D unclear. V was pared by 4 bases and J by 5 bases, with 12 bases between. The CDR3 loop spans 13 amino acids. The germline CDR1 and CDR2 sequences are SGHKS and YYEKEE (reference sequence). CDR3 bases: TGTGCCAGCAGCCCTCCGTTGTGGACTGAAGCTTTCTTT. Protein: CASSPPLWTEAFF.

This chain uses TRBV5-4 with TRBJ1-6; D may be TRBD1 (5 bases). The CDR3 extends over 17 amino acids. In germline, CDR1 is SGHNT, CDR2 YYREEE (reference sequence). V shed 1 base and J shed 7 bases, with 18 bases lying between them. The chain's CDR3 is CASSLYAGPSLNSPLHF. The CDR3 coding sequence is TGTGCCAGCAGCTTGTACGCAGGGCCCTCGCTCAATTCACCCCTCCACTTT.

This clone came up a few times. The CDR3 DNA sequence: TGTGCCAGCAGTCCCGATAGCGGGGGAGGGAGAGAGACCCAGTACTTC. Its protein product is CASSPDSGGGRETQYF. The V call is TRBV2, the J call TRBJ2-5, with TRBD2 identical over 9 bases. V lost 5 bases and J lost 4; bases outside the gene matches: 11. Germline loops: CDR1 SNHLY, CDR2 FYNNEI. This CDR3 is built from 16 residues.

This clone came up many times. This chain's CDR3 is CASSPLGGRGTDTQYF. CDR3 nucleotides: TGTGCCAGCAGCCCACTCGGGGGTCGGGGCACAGATACGCAGTATTTT. The chain has TRBV11-2 and TRBJ2-3; D may be TRBD2 (6 bases). The CDR3 is 16 residues long. From germline, CDR1 is SGHAT and CDR2 FQNNGV. The V and J ends lost 5 bases and 1 base respectively, with 16 bases between them.

The chain uses TRBV28 and TRBJ1-1; perhaps TRBD1 as D (5 bases). V lost 6 bases, J lost 5 bases, and 13 bases lay in between. The CDR3 has 13 residues. CDR1 is MDHEN, CDR2 SYDVKM, per germline. DNA for the CDR3: TGTGCCAGCAGCTTGGGGGGAGCGACTGAAGCTTTCTTT. The encoded protein is CASSLGGATEAFF.

This clone was observed a single time. The rearrangement joins TRBV7-2 to TRBJ2-7; D possibly corresponds to TRBD2 (6 bases). With 5 bases removed from V and 6 bases from J, the gap between germline ends came to 17 bases. The germline gives CDR1 SGHTA, CDR2 FQGNSA. The CDR3 runs 14 residues. The CDR3 sequence is CASSQLAATCEQYF. The CDR3 DNA reads as TGTGCCAGCAGCCAATTAGCGGCAACCTGCGAGCAGTACTTC.

This clone was seen more than once but under ten times. The chain has TRBV5-1 and TRBJ2-3, with TRBD2 identical over 8 bases. Trimming removed 1 base from V and 6 bases from J; junction bases left unmatched: 10. The CDR3 is 16 residues long. The germline V gene has CDR1 SGHRS and CDR2 YFSETQ. Here the CDR3 DNA reads TGCGCCAGCAGCTTGCGGGGGGGACTAAGAGAGGATACGCAGTATTTT. Protein sequence: CASSLRGGLREDTQYF.

The chain combines TRBV27 with TRBJ1-6, with D tentatively TRBD1 (5 bases). Trimming left V 3 bases short and J 8 bases short, with 14 bases between. Germline V gene data show CDR1 as MNHEY and CDR2 as SMNVEV (reference sequence). This CDR3 spans 15 amino acids. The CDR3 coding sequence is TGTGCCAGCAGTTTGGGGCAGGGTATTGATTCACCCCTCCACTTT. Residues: CASSLGQGIDSPLHF.

For this clone: A much larger clone differs from this one at a single base, so this may be a read error. The chain is built from TRBV20-1 and TRBJ1-2; D might be TRBD1 (6 bases). The germline CDR1 and CDR2 sequences are DFQATT and SNEGSKA (reference sequence). V was trimmed by 1 base and J by 2 bases, leaving 11 bases between them. The CDR3 sequence is 14 residues long. The CDR3 is CSARGQVDNYGYTF. CDR3 coding DNA: TGCAGTGCTAGAGGACAGGTCGACAACTATGGCTACACCTTC.

This clone has a count of ten or more. This chain uses TRBV4-2 with TRBJ1-4; 11 bases align to TRBD1. After removal of 0 bases from V and 3 bases from J, the junction contained 12 bases not matched to a gene. The CDR3 has 20 residues. Germline CDR1 LGHNA, CDR2 YNFKEQ. The CDR3: CASSQDVAGTGGVANEKLFF. CDR3 nucleotide sequence: TGTGCCAGCAGCCAAGATGTCGCCGGGACAGGGGGAGTAGCTAATGAAAAACTGTTTTTT.